Listed below are T cell receptor beta chains from one sample, sequenced in a study of cytomegalovirus exposure and HLA in healthy donors. TCRdb keeps only in-frame clones here, not all; method: immunoSEQ multiplex PCR. The data show fewer than 350,000 clones, around nine tenths seen once. The sample consisted of PBMCs. The source is a woman aged 18-29 years in good health and CMV-seronegative. Each CDR3 is given with its conserved first and last residue. The order of the fields is V gene, CDR3 protein.

v_call: TRBV5-1; cdr3_aa: CASSLVRTGYNEQFF
v_call: TRBV6-5; cdr3_aa: CASSYTQGTNEKLFF
v_call: TRBV30; cdr3_aa: CAWGTASGNSPLHF
v_call: TRBV6-5; cdr3_aa: CASSYGHQYEQYF
v_call: TRBV9; cdr3_aa: CASSVDAGDRNRGYTF
v_call: TRBV2; cdr3_aa: CASRGGWEQTEQYF
v_call: TRBV5-1; cdr3_aa: CASRLANTEAFF
v_call: TRBV9; cdr3_aa: CASSAPRGRGHTDTQYF
v_call: TRBV7-9; cdr3_aa: CSSSSGQGTLGSYGYTF
v_call: TRBV7-2; cdr3_aa: CASSSAAREQFF
v_call: TRBV11-1; cdr3_aa: CASSLQGYGYTF
v_call: TRBV9; cdr3_aa: CASSPWDRGSYNEQFF
v_call: TRBV7-9; cdr3_aa: CASSRGTEHLNTEAFF
v_call: TRBV7-9; cdr3_aa: CASSLASGTGETEAFF
v_call: TRBV10-3; cdr3_aa: CATATSGGRGMGVTDTQYF